This TCR beta chain stems from a study of sequential checkpoint blockade in melanoma. Study background: Under 25 patients had tumor biopsies before treatment and at week 13.

The treatment is: randomized to nivolumab then ipilimumab (arm A) or the reverse (arm B). No patient had prior DNA-damaging chemotherapy. Assay: immunoSEQ multiplex PCR; the TCRdb copy retains only in-frame clones and omits some. In the table there are 2,000 or so clones, approximately 30% of which are singletons. The CDR3 loop spans 15 amino acids. Trimming removed 4 bases from V and 0 bases from J, with 9 bases in between. The germline V gene has CDR1 LGHNT and CDR2 FRNRAP. Study outcomes and limitations: PD-L1 staining and CD8+ counts, not mutational load, tracked tumor T-cell clonality.

A word on this clone: Its cognate antigen is unknown.

The sequencing used tumor tissue (inferred from file names), collected from a patient given nivolumab and ipilimumab in sequence. V usage is TRBV12-5 and J usage is TRBJ2-2; D may be TRBD1 (6 bases). This sequence was found in a human donor with melanoma. In DNA form, the CDR3 reads TGTGCTAGTGGTTGGACAGAATCGAACACCGGGGAGCTGTTTTTT. This translates into CASGWTESNTGELFF.